The 32 T cell receptor beta chains given below trace back to one sample, sequenced in a study of cytomegalovirus exposure and HLA in healthy donors. Primers: 60 Vbeta forward and 13 Jbeta reverse. TCRdb's table, derived via immunoSEQ multiplex PCR, lists solely in-frame clones and lacks some. The sample yields 90,000 to 100,000 clones, over 65% seen once. The sample comprised PBMCs. These receptors were obtained from a male donor in good health and CMV-seronegative.

This chain joins TRBV13 and TRBJ1-3, with TRBD1 matching over 9 bases. This CDR3 is built from 19 residues. The germline V gene has CDR1 PRHDT and CDR2 FYEKMQ (reference sequence). The V gene end was trimmed by 3 bases and the J gene end by 0 bases; junction bases not matched to a gene: 12. In nucleotides, the CDR3 is TGTGCCAGCAGCTTGACGACAGGGGGAAGCCTCTACTCTGGAAACACCATATATTTT. This encodes CASSLTTGGSLYSGNTIYF.

V and J are TRBV21-1 and TRBJ2-7; the table's D call, TRBD2, has no DNA check behind it. TRBV21-1 is a recognized pseudogene. This CDR3 comprises 17 residues. The CDR3 DNA reads as TGTGCCAGCAGCAAAGCTTTTCAGCGGGAAAGCTCCTACGAGCAGTACTTC. Protein product: CASSKAFQRESSYEQYF.

The chain employs TRBV19 and TRBJ1-5; TRBD1 agrees at 7 bases. Germline values: CDR1 LNHDA, CDR2 SQIVND (reference sequence). The junction had 10 bases not matched to a gene; V was cut back by 4 bases and J by 7 bases. The CDR3 extends over 15 amino acids. This CDR3 reads CASSTSRQGRQPQHF. The CDR3 bases are TGTGCCAGTAGTACCTCTCGACAGGGACGACAGCCCCAGCATTTT.

This clone was seen a few times. The chain joins TRBV9 to TRBJ1-1, with D perhaps TRBD1 (6 bases). Germline lookup yields CDR1 SGDLS and CDR2 YYNGEE. The CDR3 consists of 17 residues. Trimming removed 0 bases from V and 2 bases from J, with 17 bases in between. DNA for the CDR3: TGTGCCAGCAGCGTAGGCGGTAATGAGGACAGAAACACTGAAGCTTTCTTT. Amino acid sequence: CASSVGGNEDRNTEAFF.

This clone was counted a few times. The V and J genes are TRBV27 and TRBJ2-5; the match to TRBD1 covers 9 bases. V shed 4 bases, J shed 4 bases, and the junction held 7 bases outside the gene matches. Germline V gene sequence: CDR1 MNHEY, CDR2 SMNVEV (reference sequence). The CDR3 has 15 amino acids. CDR3 loop: CASSYATGGIETQYF. The CDR3 region has the DNA TGTGCCAGCAGTTACGCCACAGGGGGCATAGAGACCCAGTACTTC.

The V call is TRBV6-5, the J call TRBJ1-4, with D possibly TRBD1 on 5 matching bases. CDR1 is MNHEY and CDR2 is SVGAGI in the germline V gene. Trimming took off 6 bases at V and 3 bases at J, with 11 bases between the two ends. There are 14 residues in the CDR3. The CDR3 sequence is CASSLDNSNEKLFF. The CDR3 coding sequence is TGTGCCAGCAGCCTGGACAATTCTAATGAAAAACTGTTTTTT.

The chain uses TRBV9 and TRBJ1-1; D is uncertain. Deletions cut 5 bases from V and 1 base from J, with 12 bases between. Per the germline V gene, CDR1 is SGDLS and CDR2 is YYNGEE. The CDR3 is 14 residues long. CDR3 sequence: CASSHNTGNTEAFF. CDR3 in DNA: TGTGCCAGCAGTCATAATACCGGGAACACTGAAGCTTTCTTT. The full variable domain, with the rest looked up from reference TRBV9 and TRBJ1-1, is DSGVTQTPKHLITATGQRVTLRCSPRSGDLSVYWYQQSLDQGLQFLIQYYNGEERAKGNILERFSAQQFPDLHSELNLSSLELGDSALYFCASSHNTGNTEAFFGQGTRLTVV.

This rearrangement joins TRBV19 to TRBJ1-1, with 8 bases aligning to TRBD1. The germline V gene encodes CDR1 LNHDA and CDR2 SQIVND (reference sequence). This CDR3 has 11 amino acids. J gave up 8 bases and V 10 bases, and 6 bases lay outside the gene matches. The CDR3 region has the DNA TGTGCCACCTCCCAGGGGGCAGAAGCTTTCTTT. It specifies CATSQGAEAFF.

This clone was found a few times. The rearrangement uses TRBV11-2 and TRBJ1-2, with 11 bases identical to TRBD1. The CDR3 is 16 residues long. J lost 0 bases, V lost 1 base, and 1 base had no gene match. The germline gives CDR1 SGHAT, CDR2 FQNNGV. CDR3 residues: CASSLVGQGANYGYTF. DNA of the CDR3: TGTGCCAGCAGCTTAGTGGGACAGGGGGCTAACTATGGCTACACCTTC.

The chain employs TRBV9 and TRBJ2-7; 8 bases align to TRBD1. The J segment lost 5 bases and the V segment lost 0 bases, leaving 4 bases of the junction unmatched. This CDR3 is 14 amino acids long. Germline CDR1 SGDLS, CDR2 YYNGEE. This CDR3 reads CASSVGTGLNEQYF. In DNA, the CDR3 is TGTGCCAGCAGCGTAGGGACAGGGCTTAACGAGCAGTACTTC.

On this clone itself: The junction and the germline gene differ at one end; a read error may be behind it. The chain joins TRBV7-9 to TRBJ2-5, with TRBD2 matching 8 bases. The CDR3 consists of 16 residues. The germline V gene has CDR1 SEHNR and CDR2 FQNEAQ (reference sequence). CDR3 loop: CSSSSGLAGYQETQYF. The CDR3 nucleotides are TGTTCCAGCAGCTCCGGACTAGCTGGATACCAAGAGACCCAGTACTTC.

This clone is a singleton in its sample. This chain joins TRBV7-9 and TRBJ1-2; TRBD1 might be the D (6 bases). CDR1 and CDR2 (germline): SEHNR, FQNEAQ (reference sequence). V lost 2 bases, J lost 6 bases, and 16 bases lay in between. This CDR3 is 15 amino acids long. CDR3 in DNA: TGTGCCAGCAGCTTAACGGGGGGGCTTACCCATGGCTACACCTTC. It codes for CASSLTGGLTHGYTF.

This chain uses TRBV6-1 with TRBJ2-3; TRBD2 matches at 10 bases. CDR3 length equals 15 residues. Germline V gives CDR1 MNHNS, CDR2 SASEGT. V lost 4 bases to trimming and J lost 1 base; unmatched junction nucleotides: 2. In nucleotides, the CDR3 is TGTGCCAGCAGTGCAGCGGGAGGGGGCACAGATACGCAGTATTTT. Its translation is CASSAAGGGTDTQYF.

V and J are TRBV7-9 and TRBJ2-3, with D perhaps TRBD2 (5 bases). CDR1 and CDR2 from the germline V gene are SEHNR and FQNEAQ (reference sequence). The V gene lost 6 bases and the J gene lost 4 bases, with 14 bases spanning the gap. The CDR3 covers 14 residues. The CDR3 protein is CASRSGSGADTQYF. The CDR3 DNA reads TGTGCCAGCAGATCAGGCAGCGGCGCAGATACGCAGTATTTT.

This clone was picked up a small number of times. The V and J genes are TRBV14 and TRBJ1-4; D uncertain. Germline CDR1 is SGHDN and CDR2 is FVKESK. This CDR3 contains 15 residues. The V end lost 1 base, the J end lost 6 bases, and 12 bases lay between the germline ends. The CDR3 here is CASSQALTQHEKLFF. The CDR3 nucleotides are TGTGCCAGCAGCCAAGCACTAACTCAGCATGAAAAACTGTTTTTT.

The chain combines TRBV2 with TRBJ1-2; D uncertain. The CDR3 spans 14 residues. Germline values: CDR1 SNHLY, CDR2 FYNNEI. Trimming took off 7 bases at V and 3 bases at J, with 15 bases between the two ends. CDR3: CASTEGRVDYGYTF. In nucleotides, the CDR3 is TGTGCCAGCACCGAGGGTAGGGTTGACTATGGCTACACCTTC.

This clone was seen a few times. The rearrangement joins TRBV5-6 to TRBJ1-1; 7 bases are shared with TRBD1. V lost 4 bases, J lost 5 bases, and 5 bases stayed unmatched. This CDR3 contains 13 residues. Germline CDR1 reads SGHDT; CDR2 reads YYEEEE. Here the CDR3 DNA reads TGTGCCAGCAGCAGGGGGCAGCCGACTGAAGCTTTCTTT. Amino acid sequence: CASSRGQPTEAFF.

The V and J genes are TRBV5-1 and TRBJ2-3, with 9 bases fitting TRBD2. Unmatched junction bases numbered 17, after V lost 1 base and J lost 5 bases. CDR3 length equals 19 residues. Germline CDR1 reads SGHRS; CDR2 reads YFSETQ. The CDR3 sequence: CASSLFGTSGPKAVDTQYF. The DNA of the CDR3 is TGCGCCAGCAGCTTGTTTGGCACTAGCGGGCCTAAGGCAGTAGATACGCAGTATTTT.

The chain has TRBV5-6 and TRBJ2-7; 9 bases line up with TRBD1. The J segment lost 3 bases and the V segment lost 3 bases, leaving 7 bases of the junction unmatched. This CDR3 has 15 amino acids. The germline V gene has CDR1 SGHDT and CDR2 YYEEEE. CDR3 coding DNA: TGTGCCAGCAGCTCTGCCGGGACAGGGAGCTACGAGCAGTACTTC. The encoded protein is CASSSAGTGSYEQYF.

In this sample, this clone turned up a few times. V and J are TRBV9 and TRBJ2-5; 12 bases match TRBD2. The CDR3 extends over 18 amino acids. CDR1 SGDLS and CDR2 YYNGEE come from the germline V gene. V shed 0 bases, J shed 2 bases, and the junction held 8 bases outside the gene matches. CDR3 protein: CASSVDAGLAGLQETQYF. Written as DNA, the CDR3 is TGTGCCAGCAGCGTAGATGCGGGACTAGCGGGCCTGCAAGAGACCCAGTACTTC.

The chain carries TRBV7-2 and TRBJ1-4; the D is unclear. V was clipped by 3 bases and J by 0 bases, with 11 bases between them. CDR1 is SGHTA and CDR2 is FQGNSA in the germline V gene. The CDR3 has 16 amino acids. The CDR3 region is CASSFDGASTNEKLFF. Here the CDR3 DNA reads TGTGCCAGCAGCTTTGACGGAGCATCAACTAATGAAAAACTGTTTTTT.

V gene TRBV7-6 combines with J gene TRBJ2-3; weak D call: TRBD2 (6 bases). Germline V gene sequence: CDR1 SGHVS, CDR2 FNYEAQ. This CDR3 is built from 16 residues. Trimming pared 5 bases from V and 8 bases from J, leaving 23 bases between. The CDR3 spells CASSRPSYRESFTQYF. In nucleotides, the CDR3 is TGTGCCAGCAGCCGCCCGTCTTATCGGGAGTCATTTACGCAGTATTTT.

V and J are TRBV6-1 and TRBJ1-5; D remains unclear. V lost 6 bases and J lost 4, with 10 bases in between. The CDR3 contains 13 residues. Germline V lookup: CDR1 MNHNS, CDR2 SASEGT. The CDR3 here is CASSQAGNQPQHF. The CDR3 DNA is TGTGCCAGCAGCCAAGCGGGGAATCAGCCCCAGCATTTT.

This clone was observed a handful of times. The chain links TRBV6-5 to TRBJ2-4; 11 nucleotides align to TRBD2. The CDR3 runs to 13 residues. The germline gives CDR1 MNHEY, CDR2 SVGAGI. Trimming cost V 6 bases and J 9 bases; bases outside gene matches: 4. In DNA form, the CDR3 reads TGTGCCAGCAGACCCGGGACTAGCGGCATTCAGTACTTC. It translates to CASRPGTSGIQYF.

The V and J genes are TRBV19 and TRBJ2-1; 11 bases map to TRBD2. J lost 5 bases, V lost 5 bases, and 5 bases had no gene match. Germline CDR1 LNHDA, CDR2 SQIVND (reference sequence). The length of the CDR3 is 15 residues. CDR3 DNA: TGTGCCAGTAGTGTCGGACTAGCGGGTAACAATGAGCAGTTCTTC. Translation gives CASSVGLAGNNEQFF. Drawing the rest from reference TRBV19 and TRBJ2-1, the complete variable domain is DGGITQSPKYLFRKEGQNVTLSCEQNLNHDAMYWYRQDPGQGLRLIYYSQIVNDFQKGDIAEGYSVSREKKESFPLTVTSAQKNPTAFYLCASSVGLAGNNEQFFGPGTRLTVL.

Here the CDR3 reads CASRSGTGSTRQETQYF. The CDR3 DNA reads as TGTGCCAGCAGGTCCGGGACAGGGTCCACTCGTCAAGAGACCCAGTACTTC. The V gene is TRBV28, the J gene TRBJ2-5, with 9 bases that match TRBD1. This CDR3 has 17 residues. Germline trimming cut 6 bases from V and 2 bases from J; bases unmatched to any gene: 13. The germline gives CDR1 MDHEN, CDR2 SYDVKM.

The V call is TRBV6-5, the J call TRBJ2-1; tentative D call: TRBD1 (5 bases). The length of the CDR3 is 13 residues. With 6 bases removed from V and 10 bases from J, the gap between germline ends came to 16 bases. The V gene's germline CDR1 is MNHEY and CDR2 SVGAGI. The CDR3 DNA reads as TGTGCCAGCAGCTACGTCCCCCGGACAGAGCAGTTCTTC. Residues: CASSYVPRTEQFF.

This clone was counted a single time. This sequence joins TRBV6-1 and TRBJ1-1; 8 positions match TRBD1. V lost 6 bases to trimming and J lost 5 bases; unmatched junction nucleotides: 11. The CDR3 length is 15 residues. Germline V gene sequence: CDR1 MNHNS, CDR2 SASEGT. The CDR3 spells CASRTRGTGGTEAFF. The CDR3 nucleotides read TGTGCCAGCAGAACACGCGGGACAGGCGGGACTGAAGCTTTCTTT.

In DNA, the CDR3 is TGTGCCAGCAGCTTGAGGGAAGCGGGACACTATGGGTTCTTC. Protein product: CASSLREAGHYGFF. The rearrangement joins TRBV5-6 to TRBJ2-1; D is perhaps TRBD2 (7 bases). The V end was cut by 1 base, the J end by 15 bases, with 20 bases between. Germline V gives CDR1 SGHDT, CDR2 YYEEEE. This CDR3 region has 14 residues.

The gene calls are TRBV10-3 and TRBJ2-7; 7 bases are shared with TRBD1. In germline, CDR1 is ENHRY, CDR2 SYGVKD. The junction had 6 bases not matched to a gene; V was cut back by 0 bases and J by 4 bases. This CDR3 spans 15 amino acids. The CDR3 coding sequence is TGTGCCATCAGTGAGTCCACAGGGGCCGGGTACGAGCAGTACTTC. This sequence encodes CAISESTGAGYEQYF.

V gene TRBV5-1 combines with J gene TRBJ2-1; 14 bases fit TRBD2. The CDR3 consists of 17 residues. Per germline, CDR1 SGHRS and CDR2 YFSETQ. V lost 4 bases to trimming and J lost 8 bases; unmatched junction nucleotides: 11. The CDR3 loop reads CASSPMPGLAGAHEQFF. The CDR3 DNA reads TGCGCCAGCAGCCCCATGCCGGGACTAGCGGGAGCCCATGAGCAGTTCTTC.

This CDR3 reads CASSLGADNQPQHF. The CDR3 coding sequence is TGTGCCAGCAGCTTGGGCGCGGACAATCAGCCCCAGCATTTT. This sequence joins TRBV5-5 and TRBJ1-5; D gene ambiguous. Between the trimmed V and J ends, which lost 0 bases and 3 bases, there was a span of 7 bases. The CDR3 is 14 amino acids. The germline CDR1 and CDR2 sequences are SGHKS and YYEKEE (reference sequence).